Below, 2 T cell receptor beta chains from the same sample are listed, as sequenced in a study of T-cell memory formation after mild COVID-19. From the 5' RACE reads, TCRdb called clonotypes with MiXCR, one entry per CDR3 protein. The sample lists under 550,000 distinct CDR3 sequences, approximately 18% seen once, with around an eighth in the top ten. The sequenced sample consisted of PBMCs or a T cell subset sorted from them (not recorded which). Receptors originate from an adult woman who had mild COVID-19 (a few samples of this study predate the infection). Cell type and time point are not known.

The chain has TRBV4-1 and TRBJ2-1; TRBD1 aligns across 8 bases. The germline CDR1 and CDR2 sequences are MGHRA and YSYEKL. CDR3 length equals 18 residues. After removal of 4 bases from V and 4 bases from J, the junction contained 15 bases not matched to a gene. The CDR3: CASSLGQGGLGAYNEQFF. For the CDR3, the DNA is TGCGCCAGCAGCCTCGGACAGGGTGGTCTCGGGGCGTACAATGAGCAGTTCTTC.

This clonotype was seen many times. This chain connects TRBV6-5 to TRBJ1-2, with D perhaps matching TRBD1 (6 bases). The CDR3 is 17 amino acids. V shed 6 bases and J shed 8 bases, with 28 bases lying between them. Germline CDR1 reads MNHEY; CDR2 reads SVGAGI. In nucleotides, the CDR3 is TGTGCCAGCAGATCCCTCCGGACAGCCGGACCTTCGGGGGGCTACACCTTC. This translates into CASRSLRTAGPSGGYTF.